These 12 T cell receptor beta chains share one sample of origin, sequenced in a study of blood T cells in healthy people across ages. Through a sample-barcoded 5' primer and a J-beta primer mix, a second PCR was run for roughly 7 to 12 cycles. TCRdb called the 5' RACE reads again in MiXCR, with one record for every CDR3 protein. This sample has hundreds of thousands of distinct CDR3 sequences, with more than 40% found just once. The specimen was blood. These receptors were taken from a man aged 55 to 70 in good health.

This sequence joins TRBV20-1 and TRBJ2-3, with 9 bases aligning to TRBD2. Germline-derived CDR1 and CDR2 are DFQATT and SNEGSKA (reference sequence). With 3 bases clipped from V and 6 bases from J, the junction kept 7 bases outside the gene matches. This CDR3 is built from 14 residues. CDR3 protein: CSASLASGADTQYF. The CDR3 bases are TGCAGTGCTAGTTTAGCTAGCGGGGCCGATACGCAGTATTTT.

As to this clonotype: This may stem from a read error, because a much larger clone lies one nucleotide away. This rearrangement joins TRBV4-3 to TRBJ2-1, with 8 bases matching TRBD1. The CDR3 is made up of 15 amino acids. Germline values: CDR1 LGHNA, CDR2 YSLEER. The J segment lost 13 bases and the V segment lost 0 bases, leaving 11 bases of the junction unmatched. This CDR3 reads CASSQDQGAQETQFF. The DNA for the CDR3 is TGCGCCAGCAGCCAAGATCAGGGGGCTCAAGAGACCCAGTTCTTC.

About this clonotype: A much larger clone lies one base from this, so it may be a read error. The genes are TRBV5-1 and TRBJ2-7; no definite D call. Germline lookup yields CDR1 SGHRS and CDR2 YFSETQ. This CDR3 is 18 amino acids long. The CDR3 is CASSLESAALSYSYKQYF. CDR3 DNA: TGCGCCAGCAGCTTGGAGAGCGCAGCGTTGTCCTACTCCTACAAGCAGTACTTC.

The V gene is TRBV9, the J gene TRBJ2-5; D remains ambiguous. CDR3 length: 14 amino acids. V was trimmed by 4 bases and J by 1 base, leaving 11 bases between them. The germline gives CDR1 SGDLS, CDR2 YYNGEE. CDR3 sequence: CASSPRATQETQYF. The DNA of the CDR3 is TGTGCCAGCAGCCCCCGGGCCACCCAAGAGACCCAGTACTTC.

This rearrangement joins TRBV3-1 to TRBJ2-1, with D perhaps assigned TRBD1 or TRBD2 (6 bases each). Germline CDR1 is LGHDT and CDR2 is YNNKEL (reference sequence). The V end was cut by 1 base, the J end by 9 bases, with 7 bases between. This CDR3 comprises 12 residues. The CDR3 DNA reads TGTGCCAGCAGCCAAGCGGGGGCTGAGCAGTTCTTC. Translated: CASSQAGAEQFF.

V and J are TRBV15 and TRBJ2-1; TRBD1 matches 8 bases. This CDR3 has 14 residues. Germline-derived CDR1 and CDR2 are LNHNV and YYDKDF (reference sequence). V was pared by 3 bases and J by 6 bases, with 4 bases of the junction left unmatched. The CDR3 here is CATSSAGTGNEQFF. The CDR3 coding sequence is TGTGCCACCAGCAGCGCAGGGACAGGCAATGAGCAGTTCTTC.

The chain joins TRBV20-1 to TRBJ1-1, with D possibly being TRBD1 (6 bases). The CDR3 is made up of 16 amino acids. The germline V gene encodes CDR1 DFQATT and CDR2 SNEGSKA (reference sequence). The V gene lost 3 bases and the J gene lost 4 bases, with 21 bases spanning the gap. CDR3 DNA: TGCAGTGCTAGGGACCCCTTACAGGGTAGGAGCACTGAAGCTTTCTTT. This encodes CSARDPLQGRSTEAFF.

The V gene is TRBV28, the J gene TRBJ2-2; 7 bases align to TRBD2. Trimming at V came to 7 bases and at J to 4 bases, leaving 12 bases not matched to a gene. The length of the CDR3 is 16 residues. Germline lookup yields CDR1 MDHEN and CDR2 SYDVKM. CDR3 loop: CASKQGLDYATGELFF. The CDR3 bases are TGTGCCAGCAAGCAAGGACTAGATTATGCCACCGGGGAGCTGTTTTTT.

V usage is TRBV5-5 and J usage is TRBJ2-2; D unclear. Germline values: CDR1 SGHKS, CDR2 YYEKEE (reference sequence). The CDR3 loop spans 16 amino acids. The germline V and J ends were trimmed by 0 bases and 5 bases, with 14 bases remaining between them. CDR3 sequence (DNA): TGTGCCAGCAGCTTGGATTCCGGCCAAGGAACCGGGGAGCTGTTTTTT. Its translation: CASSLDSGQGTGELFF.

This CDR3 reads CAITGANTDTQYF. The CDR3 DNA is TGTGCCATCACGGGGGCCAACACAGATACGCAGTATTTT. This chain uses TRBV10-3 with TRBJ2-3; TRBD1 or TRBD2 may be the D gene (6 bases each). The CDR3 is 13 residues long. Germline CDR1 is ENHRY and CDR2 is SYGVKD. The V end was cut by 7 bases, the J end by 2 bases, with 10 bases between.

The chain uses TRBV6-6 and TRBJ2-3; TRBD2 aligns across 10 bases. Germline assignment: CDR1 MNHNY and CDR2 SVGAGI (reference sequence). This CDR3 spans 15 amino acids. V lost 3 bases, J lost 5 bases, and 5 bases stayed unmatched. CDR3 amino acids: CASSYGTSGEDTQYF. For the CDR3, the DNA is TGTGCCAGCAGTTATGGAACTAGCGGGGAAGATACGCAGTATTTT.

The gene calls are TRBV30 and TRBJ1-1; D gene unclear. The CDR3 has 15 amino acids. The V gene's germline CDR1 is GTSNPN and CDR2 SVGIG (reference sequence). Trimming shortened V by 2 bases and J by 1 base, and 14 bases separated the two germline ends. As DNA, the CDR3 is TGTGCCTGGAGTACCCTCGGTTTATCGAACACTGAAGCTTTCTTT. Its translation: CAWSTLGLSNTEAFF.